The next 27 T cell receptor beta chains were all read from a single sample in a study of regulatory T cells in long-lasting Graves disease. Described time point: persistent/refractory GD, antithyroid drugs over 5 years with positive TRAb. From PBMCs, RNA was extracted and then used to make the TCR library. According to the study, TCR beta libraries were built with iRepertoire HTBI primers and CDR3-region Arm-PCR. TCRdb ran MiXCR on the multiplex PCR reads and lists one entry per CDR3 protein. The sample records under 450,000 distinct CDR3 sequences, 20% to 25% being singletons. This material consisted of peripheral blood mononuclear cells (PBMCs), taken when the disease was refractory, from a patient treated with antithyroid drugs. These receptor sequences come from a woman between 40 and 50 years old with Graves disease.

This clonotype was seen a few times. The chain joins TRBV9 to TRBJ1-1; maybe TRBD1 (5 bases). The V end lost 0 bases, the J end lost 4 bases, and 10 bases lay between the germline ends. The length of the CDR3 is 14 residues. CDR1 is SGDLS, CDR2 YYNGEE, per germline. The DNA for the CDR3 is TGTGCCAGCAGCGTAGGGGGGGATTCCACTGAAGCTTTCTTT. It is translated as CASSVGGDSTEAFF.

This clonotype came up a few times. The rearrangement uses TRBV20-1 and TRBJ1-5; possibly TRBD1 for D (5 bases). The CDR3 totals 14 residues. V was pared by 3 bases and J by 3 bases, with 12 bases between. Germline V lookup: CDR1 DFQATT, CDR2 SNEGSKA (reference sequence). CDR3 residues: CSARTRDANQPQHF. CDR3 DNA: TGCAGTGCTAGGACCAGGGACGCCAATCAGCCCCAGCATTTT.

This CDR3 reads CASSLTVGQGTYYGYTF. The CDR3 DNA sequence: TGTGCCAGCAGCTTAACGGTGGGCCAGGGAACTTATTATGGCTACACCTTC. The chain employs TRBV7-9 and TRBJ1-2, with D maybe TRBD1 (5 bases). Germline-derived CDR1 and CDR2 are SEHNR and FQNEAQ (reference sequence). The CDR3 spans 17 residues. The V end lost 2 bases, the J end lost 5 bases, and 21 bases lay between the germline ends. The complete variable domain, with remaining parts taken from reference TRBV7-9 and TRBJ1-2, reads DTGVSQNPRHKITKRGQNVTFRCDPISEHNRLYWYRQTLGQGPEFLTYFQNEAQLEKSRLLSDRFSAERPKGSFSTLEIQRTEQGDSAMYLCASSLTVGQGTYYGYTFGSGTRLTVV.

A note on this clonotype: With a much larger clone just one base away, this may be a read error. CDR3 protein: CASTARRGSFF. The CDR3 DNA sequence: TGTGCCAGCACGGCTAGGAGAGGATCGTTCTTT. This chain connects TRBV6-2 or TRBV6-3 to TRBJ1-6; unclear D gene. The CDR3 runs to 11 residues. The germline V gene encodes CDR1 MNHEY and CDR2 SVGEGT.

Note on this clonotype: A read error may explain this, as a much larger clone is one base away. This sequence joins TRBV7-2 and TRBJ1-2, with TRBD1 matching 8 bases. Unmatched junction bases numbered 6, after V lost 2 bases and J lost 7 bases. This CDR3 is built from 14 residues. CDR1 and CDR2 from the germline V gene are SGHTA and FQGNSA. The CDR3 DNA sequence: TGTGCCAGCAGCTTACAGACAGGGGATTTTGGCTACACCTTC. Translated, it gives CASSLQTGDFGYTF.

This clonotype came up many times. The chain combines TRBV28 with TRBJ2-5, with TRBD1 matching 7 bases. J gave up 7 bases and V 2 bases, and 10 bases lay outside the gene matches. The CDR3 has 15 residues. The germline V gene encodes CDR1 MDHEN and CDR2 SYDVKM. CDR3 amino acids: CASSLPGTARGTQYF. The CDR3 coding sequence is TGTGCCAGCAGTTTACCCGGGACAGCCCGGGGGACCCAGTACTTC.

In DNA form, the CDR3 reads TGTGCCAGCAGCTTAGGAACAGGGCGCGCCAATCAGCCCCAGCATTTT. Amino acid sequence: CASSLGTGRANQPQHF. This sequence joins TRBV7-6 and TRBJ1-5; possibly TRBD1 for D (6 bases). The CDR3 consists of 16 residues. Germline lookup yields CDR1 SGHVS and CDR2 FNYEAQ. Trimming left V 1 base short and J 3 bases short, with 13 bases between.

This clonotype came up many times. The chain links TRBV2 to TRBJ2-7, with D possibly being TRBD2 (6 bases). The CDR3 loop spans 14 amino acids. CDR1 is SNHLY and CDR2 is FYNNEI in the germline V gene. Trimming stripped 4 bases from V and 3 bases from J, with 13 bases between. CDR3 bases: TGTGCCAGCAGTGGGAGACTAGTTGGCTACGAGCAGTACTTC. It translates to CASSGRLVGYEQYF.

CDR3 bases: TGCGCTACAAAACAGGGAAACACCGGGGAGCTGTTTTTT. Translation: CATKQGNTGELFF. The J gene is TRBJ2-2, the V gene TRBV5-1; perhaps TRBD1 as D (6 bases). Germline CDR1 and CDR2: SGHRS and YFSETQ. The CDR3 covers 13 residues.

There are many counts of this clonotype. The chain uses TRBV2 and TRBJ1-1, with no clear D. CDR3 length: 13 residues. CDR1 SNHLY and CDR2 FYNNEI come from the germline V gene. V was shortened by 2 bases and J by 4 bases, with 8 bases between the two germline ends. DNA for the CDR3: TGTGCCAGCAGTGAAACGGGCTTCACTGAAGCTTTCTTT. Its translation is CASSETGFTEAFF.

This clonotype was seen ten or more times. The chain links TRBV28 to TRBJ1-2; D uncertain. The V end lost 2 bases, the J end lost 3 bases, and 16 bases lay between the germline ends. The CDR3 is 16 amino acids. Per germline, CDR1 MDHEN and CDR2 SYDVKM. The CDR3 DNA follows: TGTGCCAGCAGTTTACCCCCGGGCCCCAAAGACTATGGCTACACCTTC. Translation gives CASSLPPGPKDYGYTF.

This clonotype appeared many times. The chain recombines TRBV28 with TRBJ1-5, with unresolved D. The CDR3 length is 16 residues. Looked up from germline, CDR1 is MDHEN and CDR2 is SYDVKM. With 2 bases removed from V and 0 bases from J, the gap between germline ends came to 11 bases. CDR3 coding DNA: TGTGCCAGCAGTTTAGTATTGACCACTAGCAATCAGCCCCAGCATTTT. Residues: CASSLVLTTSNQPQHF.

This clonotype appeared a few times. The chain recombines TRBV25-1 with TRBJ1-2, with a tentative D call TRBD1 (6 bases). The germline gives CDR1 MGHDK, CDR2 SYGVNS. The V end was cut by 6 bases, the J end by 6 bases, with 14 bases between. The CDR3 runs 13 residues. The CDR3 bases are TGTGCCAGCAGGCAGGGCGGGGGGCATGGCTACACCTTC. It specifies CASRQGGGHGYTF.

This chain joins TRBV6-5 and TRBJ2-5, with TRBD2 identical over 12 bases. Germline CDR1 and CDR2: MNHEY and SVGAGI. Unmatched junction bases numbered 6, after V lost 2 bases and J lost 5 bases. The CDR3 length is 16 residues. CDR3 residues: CASSYPKTSGSETQYF. The CDR3 nucleotides read TGTGCCAGCAGTTACCCAAAGACTAGCGGGAGTGAGACCCAGTACTTC.

This clonotype showed up many times. This rearrangement joins TRBV7-9 to TRBJ2-7, with 7 bases matching TRBD1. Germline V gives CDR1 SEHNR, CDR2 FQNEAQ (reference sequence). With 3 bases clipped from V and 0 bases from J, the junction kept 2 bases outside the gene matches. CDR3 length: 14 amino acids. The DNA of the CDR3 is TGTGCCAGCAGCTTCGACAGGGCCTCCTACGAGCAGTACTTC. Protein product: CASSFDRASYEQYF. The full variable domain, rest sourced from reference TRBV7-9 and TRBJ2-7, is DTGVSQNPRHKITKRGQNVTFRCDPISEHNRLYWYRQTLGQGPEFLTYFQNEAQLEKSRLLSDRFSAERPKGSFSTLEIQRTEQGDSAMYLCASSFDRASYEQYFGPGTRLTVT.

This clonotype has ten or more counts. The chain has TRBV11-2 and TRBJ1-2; D call uncertain. V lost 5 bases to trimming and J lost 10 bases, with 14 bases between them. The CDR3 has 12 residues. Germline V gives CDR1 SGHAT, CDR2 FQNNGV. In DNA, the CDR3 is TGTGCCAGCAGCCCTGCGGGTCGGAACTACACCTTC. This translates into CASSPAGRNYTF.

For this clonotype: This may come from a read error, since a much larger clone is one base off. This rearrangement joins TRBV12-3 or TRBV12-4 to TRBJ2-1; 10 bases line up with TRBD2. The closer fit of TRBJ2-5 to the DNA end suggests the J call may be wrong. The CDR3 extends over 13 amino acids. The CDR3 loop is CAGSLGLAETQYF. Written as DNA, the CDR3 is TGTGCCGGCAGTCTGGGACTAGCGGAGACCCAGTACTTC.

As for this clonotype: This may come from a read error, since a much larger clone is one base off. The J gene is TRBJ1-5, the V gene TRBV28; D remains ambiguous. Trimming pared 5 bases from V and 5 bases from J, leaving 19 bases between. Germline-derived CDR1 and CDR2 are MDHEN and SYDVKM. This CDR3 has 16 residues. CDR3 in DNA: TGTGCCAGCAGTCTTCTAGATCGGATCATCGATCAGCCCCAGCATTTT. It translates to CASSLLDRIIDQPQHF.

This clonotype was counted ten times or more. The rearrangement uses TRBV2 and TRBJ1-6; a possible D gene is TRBD1 (6 bases). The ends were cut back, 6 bases at V and 7 bases at J, with 13 bases in the middle. The CDR3 runs 14 residues. Germline CDR1 is SNHLY and CDR2 is FYNNEI. As DNA, the CDR3 is TGTGCCAGCAGCCGACAGGTAGACAATTCACCCCTCCACTTT. Amino acid sequence: CASSRQVDNSPLHF.

As concerns this clonotype: A junction end diverges from the germline sequence, so it may reflect a read error. The J gene is TRBJ2-2, the V gene TRBV6-5; 9 bases align to TRBD2. Germline lookup yields CDR1 MNHEY and CDR2 SVGAGI. The CDR3 sequence is 18 residues long. The CDR3 nucleotides read TGTGCCAGCAGTAACTCCCCGGGACTAGCAGATAACACCGGGGAGCTGTTTTTT. This translates into CASSNSPGLADNTGELFF.

The sample holds many counts of this clonotype. A read error may produce the germline difference seen at one junction end. This chain links TRBV11-2 with TRBJ1-5, with no clear D. Per germline, CDR1 SGHAT and CDR2 FQNNGV. This CDR3 is 13 amino acids long. The CDR3 reads CASNLDREQPQHF. The CDR3, as DNA: TGTGCCAGCAACTTAGATCGTGAACAGCCCCAGCATTTT.

At least ten counts were recorded for this clonotype. V usage is TRBV11-2 and J usage is TRBJ2-7; 12 nucleotides agree with TRBD1. Germline V gene sequence: CDR1 SGHAT, CDR2 FQNNGV. This CDR3 contains 16 residues. The ends lost 5 bases at V and 2 bases at J; junction bases unmatched: 7. CDR3 DNA: TGTGCCAGCAGCCTAAGCCGGGACAGGGGGCCCTACGAGCAGTACTTC. Translated: CASSLSRDRGPYEQYF.

This clonotype was counted at least ten times. CDR3 sequence reads: CASGWSGANVLTF. Written as DNA, the CDR3 is TGTGCCAGCGGGTGGTCCGGGGCCAACGTCCTGACTTTC. This chain uses TRBV28 with TRBJ2-6; no clear D. Germline V lookup: CDR1 MDHEN, CDR2 SYDVKM. This CDR3 region has 13 residues. V lost 8 bases to trimming and J lost 4 bases, with 9 bases between them.

The V call is TRBV9, the J call TRBJ2-5; 9 positions match TRBD1. Gene TRBJ2-1 matches the end of the DNA better, so the J call may be wrong. The CDR3 runs to 15 residues. The V gene's germline CDR1 is SGDLS and CDR2 YYNGEE. The CDR3 bases are TGTGCCAGCAGCCCCCGGGGGACAGGGTGGAATGAGCAGTTCTTC. Translation: CASSPRGTGWNEQFF.

The chain joins TRBV11-2 to TRBJ2-3; 10 bases are a match to TRBD2. This CDR3 is built from 15 residues. Trimming at V came to 3 bases and at J to 5 bases, leaving 5 bases not matched to a gene. The germline gives CDR1 SGHAT, CDR2 FQNNGV. The CDR3 region has the DNA TGTGCCAGCAGCTTCCTAGCGGGAGCTAGAGATACGCAGTATTTT. This sequence encodes CASSFLAGARDTQYF. Full variable domain (outside the CDR3, taken from reference TRBV11-2 and TRBJ2-3): EAGVAQSPRYKIIEKRQSVAFWCNPISGHATLYWYQQILGQGPKLLIQFQNNGVVDDSQLPKDRFSAERLKGVDSTLKIQPAKLEDSAVYLCASSFLAGARDTQYFGPGTRLTVL.

This chain links TRBV11-2 with TRBJ1-1; tentatively, D is TRBD1 (5 bases). Trimming cost V 4 bases and J 1 base, with 10 bases left between them. This CDR3 region has 14 residues. Per germline, CDR1 SGHAT and CDR2 FQNNGV. The CDR3 sequence is CASSWDLRNTEAFF. In DNA form, the CDR3 reads TGTGCCAGCAGCTGGGACCTTAGGAACACTGAAGCTTTCTTT.

This clonotype showed up just a few times. The gene calls are TRBV5-1 and TRBJ1-2; D gene ambiguous. Trimming shortened V by 2 bases and J by 4 bases, and 15 bases separated the two germline ends. From germline, CDR1 is SGHRS and CDR2 YFSETQ. There are 15 residues in the CDR3. CDR3 coding DNA: TGCGCCAGCAGCTTAGGGTCGGGGAGTGTCTATGGCTACACCTTC. Its translation is CASSLGSGSVYGYTF.